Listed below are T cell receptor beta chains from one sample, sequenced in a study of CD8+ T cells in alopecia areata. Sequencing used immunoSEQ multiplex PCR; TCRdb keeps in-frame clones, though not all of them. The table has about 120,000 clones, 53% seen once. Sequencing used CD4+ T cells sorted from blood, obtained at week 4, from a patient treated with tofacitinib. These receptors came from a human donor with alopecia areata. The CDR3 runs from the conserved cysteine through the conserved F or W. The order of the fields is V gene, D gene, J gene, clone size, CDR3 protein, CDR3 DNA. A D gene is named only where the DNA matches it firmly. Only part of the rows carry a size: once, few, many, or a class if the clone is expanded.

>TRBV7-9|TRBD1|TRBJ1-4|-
CASSHGQGREKLFF
TGTGCCAGCAGCCACGGACAGGGACGGGAAAAACTGTTTTTT
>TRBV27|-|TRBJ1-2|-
CASSPYEGPNYGYTF
TGTGCCAGCAGTCCCTACGAGGGACCTAACTATGGCTACACCTTC
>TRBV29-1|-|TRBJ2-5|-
CSVEANRAETQYF
TGCAGCGTTGAAGCTAACAGGGCAGAGACCCAGTACTTC
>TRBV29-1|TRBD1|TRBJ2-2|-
CSVETGANTGELFF
TGCAGCGTCGAGACAGGGGCGAACACCGGGGAGCTGTTTTTT
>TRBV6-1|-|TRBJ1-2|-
CASIPPGSNYGYTF
TGTGCCAGCATTCCGCCAGGTTCAAACTATGGCTACACCTTC
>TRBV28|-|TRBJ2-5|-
CASSLSTEYQETQYF
TGTGCCAGCAGTTTATCGACCGAGTACCAAGAGACCCAGTACTTC
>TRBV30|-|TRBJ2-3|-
CAWSRGNTQYF
TGTGCCTGGAGTCGGGGAAATACGCAGTATTTT
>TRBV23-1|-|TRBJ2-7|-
CASTHYEQYF
TGCGCCAGCACACACTACGAGCAGTACTTC
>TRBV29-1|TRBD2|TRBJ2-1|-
CSSSGRAYHNEQFF
TGCAGCTCTTCGGGGAGGGCTTACCACAATGAGCAGTTCTTC
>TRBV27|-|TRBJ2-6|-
CASSLFRGGANVLTF
TGTGCCAGCAGTTTATTCCGGGGTGGGGCCAACGTCCTGACTTTC
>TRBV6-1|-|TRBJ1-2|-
CASSEQGNYGYTF
TGTGCCAGCAGTGAACAGGGGAACTATGGCTACACCTTC
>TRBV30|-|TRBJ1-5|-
CAWSVQGPNQPQHF
TGTGCCTGGAGTGTCCAAGGTCCCAATCAGCCCCAGCATTTT
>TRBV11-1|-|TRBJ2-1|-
CASSLAGIGNEQFF
TGTGCCAGCAGCTTAGCGGGAATAGGGAATGAGCAGTTCTTC
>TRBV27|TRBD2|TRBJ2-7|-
CASRPVSGGYYEQYF
TGTGCCAGCAGACCTGTGAGCGGGGGTTACTACGAGCAGTACTTC
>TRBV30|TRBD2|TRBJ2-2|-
CAWSALWTSGNTGELFF
TGTGCCTGGAGTGCCCTATGGACTAGCGGAAACACCGGGGAGCTGTTTTTT
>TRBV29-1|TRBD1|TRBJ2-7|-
CSVKTGGNYEQYF
TGCAGCGTTAAGACAGGGGGGAACTACGAGCAGTACTTC
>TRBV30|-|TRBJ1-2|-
CAWSVLDRPDYGYTF
TGTGCCTGGAGTGTACTGGATCGGCCCGACTATGGCTACACCTTC
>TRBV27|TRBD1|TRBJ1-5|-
CASSRTGNSNQPQHF
TGTGCCAGCAGCCGGACAGGCAATAGCAATCAGCCCCAGCATTTT
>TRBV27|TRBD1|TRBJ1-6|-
CASSPGQGESSYNSPLHF
TGTGCCAGCAGTCCCGGACAGGGAGAGAGCTCCTATAATTCACCCCTCCACTTT
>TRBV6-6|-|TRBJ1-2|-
CASSYGERGDYGYTF
TGTGCCAGCAGTTACGGCGAAAGGGGGGACTATGGCTACACCTTC
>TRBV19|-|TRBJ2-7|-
CASSIQIRYEQYF
TGTGCCAGTAGTATCCAGATACGGTACGAGCAGTACTTC
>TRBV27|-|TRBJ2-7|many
CASSFLPYGPYEQYF
TGTGCCAGCAGTTTCCTACCATATGGGCCCTACGAGCAGTACTTC
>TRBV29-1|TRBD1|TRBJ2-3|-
CSVDRGRTDTQYF
TGCAGCGTTGACAGGGGGCGCACAGATACGCAGTATTTT
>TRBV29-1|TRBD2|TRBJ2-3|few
CSVEDLTSSDTQYF
TGCAGCGTTGAAGATCTGACTAGCTCAGATACGCAGTATTTT
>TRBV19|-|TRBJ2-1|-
CASSTGGSGGNEQFF
TGTGCCAGTAGTACAGGAGGTAGTGGGGGCAATGAGCAGTTCTTC
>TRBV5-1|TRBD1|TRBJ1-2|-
CASSLSGQNYGYTF
TGCGCCAGCAGCCTGTCGGGACAGAACTATGGCTACACCTTC
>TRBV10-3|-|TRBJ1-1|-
CAITGVERDEAFF
TGTGCCATCACTGGGGTCGAAAGGGATGAAGCTTTCTTT
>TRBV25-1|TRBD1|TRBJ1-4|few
CASSAPQGQITNEKLFF
TGTGCCAGCAGTGCCCCACAGGGGCAGATAACTAATGAAAAACTGTTTTTT
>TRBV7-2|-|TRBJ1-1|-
CASSSWRPRGTEAFF
TGTGCCAGCAGCTCCTGGAGACCACGGGGCACTGAAGCTTTCTTT
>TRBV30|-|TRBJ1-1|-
CAWNRGLTAFF
TGTGCCTGGAATCGGGGGCTTACGGCTTTCTTT
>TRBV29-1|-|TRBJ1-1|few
CSVHRRLDTEAFF
TGCAGCGTTCATAGGCGCTTGGACACTGAAGCTTTCTTT
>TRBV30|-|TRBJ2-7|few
CAWRTGPSSYF
TGTGCCTGGAGGACCGGGCCCTCCTCGTACTTC
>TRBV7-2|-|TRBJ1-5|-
CASSLDRAQPQHF
TGTGCCAGCAGCTTAGACAGGGCACAGCCCCAGCATTTT
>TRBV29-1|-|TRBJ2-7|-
CSVEAGEPYEQYF
TGCAGCGTTGAAGCTGGGGAGCCCTACGAGCAGTACTTC
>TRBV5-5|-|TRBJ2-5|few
CASSSEAETQYF
TGTGCCAGCAGCTCGGAAGCAGAGACCCAGTACTTC
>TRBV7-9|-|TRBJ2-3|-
CATAEDSDTQYF
TGTGCCACAGCCGAGGATTCAGATACGCAGTATTTT
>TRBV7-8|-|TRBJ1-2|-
CASSQRQIWGGYTF
TGTGCCAGCAGCCAACGACAGATCTGGGGTGGCTACACCTTC
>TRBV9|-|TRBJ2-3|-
CASSVDDDTDTQYF
TGTGCCAGCAGCGTAGATGACGACACAGATACGCAGTATTTT
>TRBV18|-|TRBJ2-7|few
CASSPVGPPSSSYEQYF
TGTGCCAGCTCACCAGTCGGCCCTCCGTCCTCTTCCTACGAGCAGTACTTC
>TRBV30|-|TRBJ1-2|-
CAWSVLMDAGRGYTF
TGTGCCTGGAGTGTACTCATGGATGCGGGCAGGGGCTACACCTTC
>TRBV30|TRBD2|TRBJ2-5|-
CAWRLAGGVRETQYF
TGTGCCTGGAGACTAGCGGGAGGGGTCAGAGAGACCCAGTACTTC
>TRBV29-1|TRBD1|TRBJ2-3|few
CSVDGRYRGVTDTQYF
TGCAGCGTTGACGGGCGGTACAGGGGAGTGACAGATACGCAGTATTTT
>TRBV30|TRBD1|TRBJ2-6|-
CAWRGTGGSGANVLTF
TGTGCCTGGAGGGGGACAGGGGGCTCTGGGGCCAACGTCCTGACTTTC
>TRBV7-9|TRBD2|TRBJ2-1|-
CASSPTSGRNHNEQFF
TGTGCCAGCAGCCCCACTAGCGGGAGAAATCACAATGAGCAGTTCTTC
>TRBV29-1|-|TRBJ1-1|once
CSAGVMNTEAFF
TGCAGCGCAGGGGTTATGAACACTGAAGCTTTCTTT
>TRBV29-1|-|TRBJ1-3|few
CSVEGTVGNTIYF
TGCAGCGTTGAGGGGACTGTAGGAAACACCATATATTTT
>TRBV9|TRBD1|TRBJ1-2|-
CASSPETGELYGYTF
TGTGCCAGCAGCCCTGAGACAGGGGAGCTCTATGGCTACACCTTC
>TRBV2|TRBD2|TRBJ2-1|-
CASYSGGFNNEQFF
TGTGCCAGTTATAGCGGGGGCTTCAACAATGAGCAGTTCTTC
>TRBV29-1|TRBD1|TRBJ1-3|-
CSVLQGRNTIYF
TGCAGCGTTTTACAGGGGCGAAACACCATATATTTT
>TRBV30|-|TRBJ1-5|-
CAWSGGGMQPQHF
TGTGCCTGGAGTGGTGGAGGGATGCAGCCCCAGCATTTT
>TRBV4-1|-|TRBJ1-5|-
CASSQLSFRGNQPQHF
TGCGCCAGCAGCCAACTTTCCTTTAGGGGCAATCAGCCCCAGCATTTT
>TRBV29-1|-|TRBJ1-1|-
CSVGTGGGTEAFF
TGCAGCGTAGGAACCGGGGGGGGTACTGAAGCTTTCTTT
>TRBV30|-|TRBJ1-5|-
CAWSVKGRRNQPQHF
TGTGCCTGGAGTGTCAAAGGGCGACGCAATCAGCCCCAGCATTTT
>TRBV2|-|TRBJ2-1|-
CASSADRTGNEQFF
TGTGCCAGCAGTGCAGATCGAACAGGGAATGAGCAGTTCTTC
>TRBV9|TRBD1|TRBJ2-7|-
CASSPDRGPNEQYF
TGTGCCAGCAGCCCGGACAGGGGGCCCAACGAGCAGTACTTC
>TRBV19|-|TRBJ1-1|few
CASSIGTALNTEAFF
TGTGCCAGTTCCATCGGGACTGCCCTGAACACTGAAGCTTTCTTT
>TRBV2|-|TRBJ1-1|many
CASSERAYTEAFF
TGTGCCAGCAGTGAAAGGGCCTACACTGAAGCTTTCTTT
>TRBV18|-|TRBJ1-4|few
CASSPLAPTAHNEKLFF
TGTGCCAGCTCACCATTGGCCCCGACAGCTCATAATGAAAAACTGTTTTTT
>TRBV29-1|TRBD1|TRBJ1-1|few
CSVLGQRLNTEAFF
TGCAGCGTCCTGGGACAGCGGTTGAACACTGAAGCTTTCTTT